The sequence of this T cell receptor beta chain was determined in a study of cytomegalovirus exposure and HLA in healthy donors. Study-wide results and limits: The sole available immune exposure information was CMV serostatus.

In the PCR, 60 Vbeta and 13 Jbeta primers were used. Repertoires were generated with immunoSEQ multiplex PCR, while TCRdb's copy carries only in-frame clones and drops some. The data hold about 89,000 clones, with roughly 76% observed a single time. This clone was detected only once. Its specificity is unknown. This receptor was identified in a male donor in good health and CMV-seronegative. The material sequenced was PBMCs.

The CDR3 DNA reads as TGTGCCAGCAGCTTAGGCGTGTCTCGATCCGGAAACACCATATATTTT. Its translation is CASSLGVSRSGNTIYF. This rearrangement joins TRBV7-2 to TRBJ1-3; D ambiguous. The length of the CDR3 is 16 residues. Germline V gives CDR1 SGHTA, CDR2 FQGNSA. Trimming took off 1 base at V and 4 bases at J, with 14 bases between the two ends.